The sequence of this T cell receptor beta chain was determined in a study of graft-versus-host responses after intestinal transplantation. Overall study: Recipients underwent multivisceral, liver-intestinal, or isolated intestinal transplants. Recipients were all induced with anti-thymocyte globulin, then given tacrolimus and steroids for around three years. Overall study results and limits: The study associated peak circulating GvH clone levels with early post-transplant HvG declines. Among recipient marrow samples, GvH clones were found; some appeared first in ileum or blood.

Concerning this clone: Its antigen is currently unknown.

Profiling relied on immunoSEQ multiplex PCR, and the TCRdb table lists in-frame clones only, not all of them. The top ten hold about 16% of the sample, which has some 96,000 clones, around 90% seen once. The V gene's germline CDR1 is SGHDT and CDR2 YYEEEE. V lost 4 bases, J lost 2 bases, and 10 bases lay in between. This CDR3 has 14 residues. The TCR comes from a human patient who received an intestinal transplant, so some T cells may come from the graft donor. V gene TRBV5-6 combines with J gene TRBJ1-5; D uncertain. The source material was PBMCs, sampled around 450 days after intestinal transplant. In DNA, the CDR3 is TGTGCCAGCAGCCTACGTGGAGGCAATCAGCCCCAGCATTTT. Translating it yields CASSLRGGNQPQHF.